The 24 T cell receptor beta chains reported below all come from one sample, sequenced in a study of blood T cell repertoires in COVID-19. Sequenced by immunoSEQ multiplex PCR; TCRdb stores in-frame clones only, minus some. Here the sample spans a few hundred thousand clones, roughly 82% being singletons. Sequenced material: peripheral blood. The receptor set was obtained from a woman aged 45-60 years with acute or convalescent COVID-19.

The rearrangement joins TRBV4-2 to TRBJ2-3; 10 positions agree with TRBD2. Per germline, CDR1 LGHNA and CDR2 YNFKEQ. With V trimmed by 2 bases and J by 4 bases, 9 bases remained unmatched. The CDR3 loop spans 17 amino acids. CDR3 region: CASSQTSSGSGADTQYF. DNA for the CDR3: TGTGCCAGCAGCCAAACCTCTAGCGGGAGTGGGGCAGATACGCAGTATTTT.

A few counts support this clone. The V call is TRBV2, the J call TRBJ2-7; 8 bases map to TRBD1. The CDR3 consists of 14 residues. V gave up 6 bases and J gave up 0 bases; unmatched junction bases: 4. Germline V gene data show CDR1 as SNHLY and CDR2 as FYNNEI. The CDR3 sequence: CASRGQALSYEQYF. CDR3 nucleotide sequence: TGTGCCAGCAGGGGACAGGCCCTCTCCTACGAGCAGTACTTC.

V gene TRBV5-1 combines with J gene TRBJ2-5; the D gene is possibly TRBD2 (5 bases). Germline CDR1 is SGHRS and CDR2 is YFSETQ. The CDR3 length is 13 residues. Between the trimmed V and J ends, which lost 4 bases and 5 bases, there was a span of 12 bases. The CDR3: CASSLAGWETQYF. CDR3 bases: TGCGCCAGCAGCCTAGCCGGGTGGGAGACCCAGTACTTC. Full variable domain (rest looked up from reference TRBV5-1 and TRBJ2-5): KAGVTQTPRYLIKTRGQQVTLSCSPISGHRSVSWYQQTPGQGLQFLFEYFSETQRNKGNFPGRFSGRQFSNSRSEMNVSTLELGDSALYLCASSLAGWETQYFGPGTRLLVL.

The chain couples TRBV6-2 or TRBV6-3 to TRBJ2-1, with TRBD1 identical over 9 bases. The CDR3 covers 16 residues. Germline trimming cut 2 bases from V and 4 bases from J; bases unmatched to any gene: 6. Per germline, CDR1 MNHEY and CDR2 SVGEGT. The chain's CDR3 is CASSYPRDRVYNEQFF. DNA for the CDR3: TGTGCCAGCAGTTACCCCCGGGACAGGGTGTACAATGAGCAGTTCTTC.

The CDR3 bases are TGTGCCAGCAGCTTAGACAGGGCAATCTCTCAGCCCCAGCATTTT. As protein: CASSLDRAISQPQHF. The V gene is TRBV5-5, the J gene TRBJ1-5; 7 nucleotides align to TRBD1. From germline, CDR1 is SGHKS and CDR2 YYEKEE (reference sequence). The CDR3 runs to 15 residues. V was clipped by 2 bases and J by 6 bases; unmatched bases: 8.

The J gene is TRBJ2-1, the V gene TRBV24-1; D unclear. Germline V gene data show CDR1 as KGHDR and CDR2 as SFDVKD. Trimming left V 0 bases short and J 3 bases short, with 5 bases between. CDR3 length equals 14 residues. CDR3 residues: CATSDLYSYNEQFF. In DNA form, the CDR3 reads TGTGCCACCAGTGATTTGTACAGCTACAATGAGCAGTTCTTC.

This chain joins TRBV6-5 and TRBJ1-6, with no clear D. CDR3 size: 15 residues. CDR1 is MNHEY, CDR2 SVGAGI, per germline. V shed 2 bases and J shed 5 bases, with 10 bases lying between them. The CDR3 nucleotides are TGTGCCAGCAGTTACCGCGAAGCGCATAATTCACCCCTCCACTTT. It codes for CASSYREAHNSPLHF.

This clone has a handful of counts. The V gene is TRBV5-1, the J gene TRBJ1-5; D may be TRBD1 (5 bases). Deletions cut 0 bases from V and 11 bases from J, with 15 bases between. CDR1 and CDR2 from the germline V gene are SGHRS and YFSETQ. The CDR3 loop spans 14 amino acids. The CDR3 nucleotides read TGCGCCAGCAGCTTGGGAGATCAGGGTGGAACCCAGCATTTT. It is translated as CASSLGDQGGTQHF.

The rearrangement joins TRBV5-6 to TRBJ2-2; D perhaps matches TRBD2 (5 bases). Trimming took 2 bases from V and 6 from J, leaving 17 bases between them. Germline V CDR1 and CDR2: SGHDT, YYEEEE. The CDR3 consists of 16 residues. The CDR3 is CASSLGLTSRAGELFF. CDR3 nucleotides: TGTGCCAGCAGCTTAGGACTGACATCGCGCGCCGGGGAGCTGTTTTTT.

The gene calls are TRBV7-3 and TRBJ2-7; TRBD2 is a possible D gene (6 bases). In germline, CDR1 is SGHTA, CDR2 FQGTGA. Trimming stripped 3 bases from V and 0 bases from J, with 9 bases between. This CDR3 region has 14 residues. The CDR3 DNA reads TGTGCCAGCAGCTTGGAGGGGAGCTCCTACGAGCAGTACTTC. It translates to CASSLEGSSYEQYF.

Only one count was recorded for this clone. This chain connects TRBV5-6 to TRBJ2-7, with TRBD1 identical over 9 bases. The length of the CDR3 is 13 residues. Germline values: CDR1 SGHDT, CDR2 YYEEEE. J lost 7 bases, V lost 4 bases, and 6 bases had no gene match. This CDR3 is CASSAKTGGEQYF. CDR3 bases: TGTGCCAGCAGCGCCAAGACAGGGGGGGAGCAGTACTTC.

The chain has TRBV18 and TRBJ2-7; D might be TRBD2 (6 bases). The V end lost 4 bases, the J end lost 2 bases, and 15 bases lay between the germline ends. CDR3 length: 15 amino acids. Germline V CDR1 and CDR2: KGHSH, LQKENI. CDR3 sequence: CASSLGKTSAYEQYF. The CDR3 bases are TGTGCCAGCTCACTAGGTAAGACTAGTGCCTACGAGCAGTACTTC.

V gene TRBV27 combines with J gene TRBJ2-1; D remains ambiguous. From germline, CDR1 is MNHEY and CDR2 SMNVEV (reference sequence). The CDR3 has 14 amino acids. Between the trimmed V and J ends, which lost 4 bases and 0 bases, there was a span of 7 bases. This CDR3 is CASSSPYSYNEQFF. CDR3 DNA sequence: TGTGCCAGCAGTTCCCCGTACTCCTACAATGAGCAGTTCTTC.

The chain uses TRBV6-2 or TRBV6-3 and TRBJ2-3; perhaps TRBD2 as D (5 bases). There are 15 residues in the CDR3. Germline assignment: CDR1 MNHEY and CDR2 SVGEGT. The V gene lost 6 bases and the J gene lost 4 bases, with 17 bases spanning the gap. The CDR3 loop is CASSKERHRPDTQYF. CDR3 nucleotide sequence: TGTGCCAGCAGCAAGGAGCGGCACCGGCCAGATACGCAGTATTTT.

The V call is TRBV11-3, the J call TRBJ2-1, with 8 bases matching TRBD2. V trimming: 0 bases; J trimming: 4 bases; junction bases outside the gene matches: 5. Germline CDR1 SGHNT, CDR2 YENEEA. The CDR3 consists of 16 residues. In nucleotides, the CDR3 is TGTGCCAGCAGCTTAGAGGGGGCTAGCGGGTACAATGAGCAGTTCTTC. Translated, it gives CASSLEGASGYNEQFF. The full variable domain, with the rest looked up from reference TRBV11-3 and TRBJ2-1, is EAGVVQSPRYKIIEKKQPVAFWCNPISGHNTLYWYLQNLGQGPELLIRYENEEAVDDSQLPKDRFSAERLKGVDSTLKIQPAELGDSAVYLCASSLEGASGYNEQFFGPGTRLTVL.

The chain uses TRBV29-1 and TRBJ1-2; D is undetermined. CDR3 length equals 14 residues. Germline V gene lookup returns CDR1 SQVTM and CDR2 ANQGSEA. V lost 6 bases to trimming and J lost 5 bases, with 19 bases between them. The chain's CDR3 is CSVPSRLGDYGYTF. CDR3 in DNA: TGCAGCGTCCCCTCCCGCCTGGGCGATTATGGCTACACCTTC.

The CDR3, as DNA: TGCAGTGCTAGTCTCTATTTATTAGCTGACGAGCAGTTCTTC. Translated: CSASLYLLADEQFF. The chain couples TRBV20-1 to TRBJ2-1; D not certain. Germline V gene sequence: CDR1 DFQATT, CDR2 SNEGSKA (reference sequence). V lost 3 bases, J lost 10 bases, and 19 bases lay in between. The CDR3 extends over 14 amino acids.

V usage is TRBV7-3 and J usage is TRBJ2-3; 8 bases are shared with TRBD2. The CDR3 extends over 13 amino acids. The V gene's germline CDR1 is SGHTA and CDR2 FQGTGA. V was pared by 1 base and J by 8 bases, with 2 bases of the junction left unmatched. The CDR3 region has the DNA TGTGCCAGCAGCTTAAGGCTAGCGGGTACGCAGTATTTT. It yields the protein CASSLRLAGTQYF.

The chain carries TRBV28 and TRBJ1-1; D is unresolved. Looked up from germline, CDR1 is MDHEN and CDR2 is SYDVKM. This CDR3 is built from 14 residues. The V end was cut by 5 bases, the J end by 5 bases, with 15 bases between. The CDR3 region is CASSPPLSGTEAFF. The CDR3 bases are TGTGCCAGCAGTCCGCCGCTCTCGGGTACTGAAGCTTTCTTT. Using reference TRBV28 and TRBJ1-1 for the parts outside the CDR3, the full variable domain is DVKVTQSSRYLVKRTGEKVFLECVQDMDHENMFWYRQDPGLGLRLIYFSYDVKMKEKGDIPEGYSVSREKKERFSLILESASTNQTSMYLCASSPPLSGTEAFFGQGTRLTVV.

The chain links TRBV7-9 to TRBJ1-4; TRBD1 matches at 10 bases. Germline trimming cut 5 bases from V and 4 bases from J; bases unmatched to any gene: 7. There are 16 residues in the CDR3. Germline-derived CDR1 and CDR2 are SEHNR and FQNEAQ (reference sequence). This CDR3 is CASSTDRGSINEKLFF. The CDR3 nucleotides are TGTGCCAGCAGCACGGACAGGGGGAGTATTAATGAAAAACTGTTTTTT.

This chain connects TRBV3-1 (or the pseudogene TRBV3-2) to TRBJ2-1, with 12 bases matching TRBD2. Germline lookup yields CDR1 LGHDT and CDR2 YNNKEL (reference sequence). Losses at the gene ends were 1 base for V and 7 bases for J; bases not matched to a gene: 5. CDR3 size: 16 residues. Here the CDR3 DNA reads TGTGCCAGCAGCCAAGCTCCGACTAGCGGGAGTAATGAGCAGTTCTTC. It yields the protein CASSQAPTSGSNEQFF.

The genes are TRBV27 and TRBJ1-1; 8 bases map to TRBD1. Germline V gives CDR1 MNHEY, CDR2 SMNVEV (reference sequence). V trimming: 1 base; J trimming: 0 bases; junction bases outside the gene matches: 7. CDR3 length: 17 amino acids. CDR3 loop: CASSLLDRVGLNTEAFF. CDR3 bases: TGTGCCAGCAGTTTATTGGACAGGGTAGGGTTGAACACTGAAGCTTTCTTT.

V and J are TRBV6-5 and TRBJ2-3; 9 bases are a match to TRBD2. CDR3 size: 16 residues. V shed 0 bases, J shed 5 bases, and the junction held 6 bases outside the gene matches. The germline V gene has CDR1 MNHEY and CDR2 SVGAGI. The CDR3 nucleotides are TGTGCCAGCAGTTACTCTAGCGGGAGCCGCGGAGATACGCAGTATTTT. Amino acids: CASSYSSGSRGDTQYF.

This chain joins TRBV19 and TRBJ1-1, with D possibly being TRBD1 (5 bases). The CDR3 runs 14 residues. V shed 7 bases and J shed 4 bases, with 16 bases lying between them. Germline-derived CDR1 and CDR2 are LNHDA and SQIVND (reference sequence). The CDR3 sequence is CASTNQGVGTEAFF. The CDR3 DNA reads as TGTGCCAGTACAAATCAGGGCGTCGGCACTGAAGCTTTCTTT.